What follows are 17 T cell receptor beta chains derived from one specimen sequenced in a study of blood T cell repertoires in COVID-19. Measured with immunoSEQ multiplex PCR; TCRdb has only the in-frame clones, and not every one. The data hold roughly 260,000 clones, with approximately 91% observed a single time. The sample comprised peripheral blood. The source of these receptors is a young adult with COVID-19, enrolled during active disease.

The CDR3, as DNA: TGTGCCAGCAGTTTATCCCCGGACAGGGGGGGACGTGGCTACACCTTC. This encodes CASSLSPDRGGRGYTF. This chain links TRBV28 with TRBJ1-2; 10 nucleotides agree with TRBD1. The trim removed 1 base at V and 7 bases at J, leaving 9 bases unmatched. The CDR3 totals 16 residues. Germline V gene data show CDR1 as MDHEN and CDR2 as SYDVKM.

The chain joins TRBV9 to TRBJ2-3; D gene uncertain. This CDR3 has 14 residues. V gave up 0 bases and J gave up 0 bases, with 5 bases separating them. CDR1 and CDR2 from the germline V gene are SGDLS and YYNGEE. The CDR3 coding sequence is TGTGCCAGCAGCGTAGCTACTAGCACAGATACGCAGTATTTT. Encoded protein: CASSVATSTDTQYF.

The rearrangement uses TRBV6-5 and TRBJ2-7, with 8 bases fitting TRBD1. Trimming at V came to 2 bases and at J to 3 bases, leaving 6 bases not matched to a gene. CDR3 length equals 15 residues. The germline V gene has CDR1 MNHEY and CDR2 SVGAGI. CDR3 nucleotides: TGTGCCAGCAGTTACCAGACAGGGGAGGACTACGAGCAGTACTTC. It is translated as CASSYQTGEDYEQYF.

The genes are TRBV4-2 and TRBJ1-1; 9 bases fit TRBD1. Trimming cost V 3 bases and J 0 bases; bases outside gene matches: 2. The CDR3 consists of 15 residues. Germline-derived CDR1 and CDR2 are LGHNA and YNFKEQ. CDR3 protein: CASSQGQGLNTEAFF. CDR3 sequence (DNA): TGTGCCAGCAGCCAGGGACAGGGATTGAACACTGAAGCTTTCTTT.

V and J are TRBV20-1 and TRBJ2-2; D not certain. The CDR3 is made up of 11 amino acids. The ends were cut back, 6 bases at V and 9 bases at J, with 11 bases in the middle. Looked up from germline, CDR1 is DFQATT and CDR2 is SNEGSKA (reference sequence). The CDR3 loop reads CSARLNWELFF. CDR3 DNA sequence: TGCAGTGCCAGACTTAATTGGGAGCTGTTTTTT.

V is TRBV29-1 and J is TRBJ1-2, with TRBD1 identical over 7 bases. Germline trimming cut 7 bases from V and 5 bases from J; bases unmatched to any gene: 4. This CDR3 has 11 residues. Germline V lookup: CDR1 SQVTM, CDR2 ANQGSEA. DNA of the CDR3: TGCAGCGGTGGGGACAGTTATGGCTACACCTTC. It yields the protein CSGGDSYGYTF.

V gene TRBV25-1 combines with J gene TRBJ1-6; the match to TRBD1 covers 8 bases. The germline CDR1 and CDR2 sequences are MGHDK and SYGVNS. The CDR3 has 15 amino acids. V shed 3 bases, J shed 6 bases, and the junction held 4 bases outside the gene matches. The CDR3 region is CASSDGDRPNSPLHF. As DNA, the CDR3 is TGTGCCAGCAGTGATGGGGACAGGCCTAATTCACCCCTCCACTTT.

The chain combines TRBV3-1 (or the pseudogene TRBV3-2) with TRBJ2-1, with D unresolved. V lost 2 bases and J lost 6, with 11 bases in between. The V gene's germline CDR1 is LGHDT and CDR2 YNNKEL (reference sequence). CDR3 length: 14 amino acids. Here the CDR3 DNA reads TGTGCCAGCAGCCAACCCCCCCCGTTCAATGAGCAGTTCTTC. It translates to CASSQPPPFNEQFF.

This chain uses TRBV14 with TRBJ1-1; 9 nucleotides agree with TRBD1. Germline CDR1 reads SGHDN; CDR2 reads FVKESK. The trim removed 6 bases at V and 10 bases at J, leaving 9 bases unmatched. The CDR3 runs 13 residues. CDR3 residues: CASSWTGADGAFF. CDR3 coding DNA: TGTGCCAGCAGTTGGACAGGGGCCGACGGAGCTTTCTTT.

The V and J genes are TRBV27 and TRBJ2-3; TRBD1 agrees at 8 bases. The germline V gene encodes CDR1 MNHEY and CDR2 SMNVEV (reference sequence). The CDR3 length is 19 residues. The ends lost 5 bases at V and 1 base at J; junction bases unmatched: 17. CDR3 region: CASSRIQGVPGEGTDTQYF. DNA of the CDR3: TGTGCCAGCAGTCGTATACAGGGGGTACCGGGAGAGGGCACAGATACGCAGTATTTT.

The count of this clone is one. This sequence joins TRBV19 and TRBJ1-1; 11 positions match TRBD1. Germline CDR1 is LNHDA and CDR2 is SQIVND (reference sequence). J lost 4 bases, V lost 5 bases, and 6 bases had no gene match. The CDR3 contains 15 residues. The CDR3 reads CASSPDRGRFTEAFF. CDR3 DNA sequence: TGTGCCAGTAGTCCGGACAGGGGGCGGTTCACTGAAGCTTTCTTT.

J is TRBJ2-2 and V is TRBV28; 8 positions match TRBD2. The CDR3 is 15 residues long. V lost 10 bases, J lost 5 bases, and 12 bases stayed unmatched. Germline lookup yields CDR1 MDHEN and CDR2 SYDVKM. The CDR3 nucleotides read TGTGCCACCCTTTTAGCGGGATCGGGGACCGGGGAGCTGTTTTTT. The encoded protein is CATLLAGSGTGELFF.

The chain combines TRBV13 with TRBJ2-5; no clear D. The CDR3 loop spans 15 amino acids. The V and J ends lost 2 bases and 1 base respectively, with 11 bases between them. Germline lookup yields CDR1 PRHDT and CDR2 FYEKMQ (reference sequence). CDR3 amino acids: CASSLLAATQETQYF. The DNA for the CDR3 is TGTGCCAGCAGCTTACTTGCAGCGACCCAAGAGACCCAGTACTTC.

The CDR3 loop is CAWSPLAANEQFF. CDR3 nucleotides: TGTGCCTGGAGCCCGCTAGCGGCCAATGAGCAGTTCTTC. The chain uses TRBV30 and TRBJ2-1; 7 bases match TRBD2. The V and J ends lost 3 bases and 6 bases, in that order; junction bases with no gene match: 5. CDR1 and CDR2 (germline): GTSNPN, SVGIG (reference sequence). The CDR3 runs to 13 residues.

The V gene is TRBV12-3 or TRBV12-4, the J gene TRBJ1-1; D is uncertain. This CDR3 region has 13 residues. V lost 5 bases, J lost 2 bases, and 9 bases lay in between. For the CDR3, the DNA is TGTGCCAGCAGTCGCCACAGCAACACTGAAGCTTTCTTT. Its translation is CASSRHSNTEAFF.

V is TRBV3-1 (or the pseudogene TRBV3-2) and J is TRBJ2-3; 8 bases line up with TRBD2. The CDR3 loop spans 14 amino acids. V was clipped by 2 bases and J by 10 bases; unmatched bases: 8. Germline V lookup: CDR1 LGHDT, CDR2 YNNKEL (reference sequence). The CDR3 bases are TGTGCCAGCAGCCAACCCTCGGGGGGGGAAGCGCAGTATTTT. Protein: CASSQPSGGEAQYF.

For the CDR3, the DNA is TGTGCCAGCAGTCCTTCCTACAGGGAACCTACCAACTACGAGCAGTACTTC. Translated, it gives CASSPSYREPTNYEQYF. This chain uses TRBV6-6 with TRBJ2-7; perhaps TRBD1 as D (6 bases). This CDR3 region has 17 residues. Per germline, CDR1 MNHNY and CDR2 SVGAGI (reference sequence). Trimming took off 5 bases at V and 3 bases at J, with 23 bases between the two ends.